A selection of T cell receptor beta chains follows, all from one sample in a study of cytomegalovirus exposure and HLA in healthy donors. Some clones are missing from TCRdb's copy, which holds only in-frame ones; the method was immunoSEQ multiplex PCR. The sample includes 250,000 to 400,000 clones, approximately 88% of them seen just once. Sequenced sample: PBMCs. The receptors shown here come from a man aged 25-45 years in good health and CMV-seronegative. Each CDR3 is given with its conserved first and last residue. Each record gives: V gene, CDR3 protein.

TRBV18	CAGKQGAGEKLFF
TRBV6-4	CASSDSGGFNEQFF
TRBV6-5	CASSYDRGGTGELFF
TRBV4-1	CASMGGPGYTF
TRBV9	CASVNGRDGYTF
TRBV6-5	CASSSNFGSPLHF
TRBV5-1	CASSPGTGSTGELFF
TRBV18	CASSPLQSYEQYF
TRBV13	CASSRSGTSGKETQYF
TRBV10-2	CASSVSDSSYEQYF
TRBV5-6	CASGDREVSQGTQYF
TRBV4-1	CASSPWGQGTPYYGYTF